Listed here are 18 T cell receptor beta chains from one sample, sequenced in a study of human T cells and chemical hapten exposure. TCRdb used MiXCR to reprocess the RACE reads, holding one entry per CDR3 protein. The table lists about 84,000 distinct CDR3 sequences, under 14% of them singletons. Documented time point: patch test 3, about 24 weeks after DPC sensitization. The treatment is: therapeutic diphenylcyclopropenone sensitization with weekly scalp DPC. Material: whole blood, obtained in connection with sensitization to the hapten diphenylcyclopropenone (DPC). These receptors were collected from a woman in her 50s with alopecia areata. Some clones in this sample may be carry-over from other donors' samples.

This clonotype was recorded at least ten times. The CDR3, as DNA: TGTGCCAGCAGCCAGGGGGCGTTGGGGGCCAACGTCCTGACTTTC. Protein: CASSQGALGANVLTF. The chain recombines TRBV12-3 or TRBV12-4 with TRBJ2-6, with TRBD1 identical over 8 bases. This CDR3 is built from 15 residues. V shed 6 bases, J shed 4 bases, and the junction held 5 bases outside the gene matches.

The chain joins TRBV20-1 to TRBJ2-4; D may be TRBD1 (6 bases). Germline CDR1 and CDR2: DFQATT and SNEGSKA (reference sequence). CDR3 size: 13 residues. V was shortened by 5 bases and J by 0 bases, with 8 bases between the two germline ends. The CDR3 bases are TGCAGTGCTGTACAGGGAGCCAAAAACATTCAGTACTTC. It is translated as CSAVQGAKNIQYF.

There are many counts of this clonotype. V and J are TRBV20-1 and TRBJ2-3; D is unclear. This CDR3 spans 11 amino acids. V lost 6 bases to trimming and J lost 6 bases, with 10 bases between them. Germline lookup yields CDR1 DFQATT and CDR2 SNEGSKA (reference sequence). The CDR3 reads CSAPIADTQYF. CDR3 in DNA: TGCAGTGCCCCGATCGCGGATACGCAGTATTTT.

The rearrangement joins TRBV20-1 to TRBJ2-7, with D possibly matching TRBD2 (5 bases). The CDR3 extends over 11 amino acids. CDR1 is DFQATT and CDR2 is SNEGSKA in the germline V gene (reference sequence). Trimming stripped 6 bases from V and 6 bases from J, with 12 bases between. DNA of the CDR3: TGCAGTGCCGCCGCGGGCAGCGAGCAGTACTTC. It is translated as CSAAAGSEQYF.

This clonotype was observed at least ten times. The chain recombines TRBV12-3 or TRBV12-4 with TRBJ2-1; D is possibly TRBD1 or TRBD2 (5 bases each). The CDR3 runs to 14 residues. The V end lost 2 bases, the J end lost 6 bases, and 11 bases lay between the germline ends. The CDR3 bases are TGTGCCAGCAGTTTAATTCCCGGGACCAATGAGCAGTTCTTC. It specifies CASSLIPGTNEQFF.

There are a few counts of this clonotype. The rearrangement links TRBV24-1 to TRBJ2-1; TRBD2 matches 11 bases. CDR1 and CDR2 from the germline V gene are KGHDR and SFDVKD. This CDR3 spans 16 amino acids. With V trimmed by 3 bases and J by 1 base, 1 base remained unmatched. This CDR3 reads CATSDRLAGSYNEQFF. CDR3 DNA sequence: TGTGCCACCAGTGATCGACTAGCGGGATCCTACAATGAGCAGTTCTTC.

This clonotype was picked up a small number of times. The rearrangement joins TRBV18 to TRBJ2-2, with D unresolved. Trimming cost V 4 bases and J 0 bases, with 6 bases left between them. Per germline, CDR1 KGHSH and CDR2 LQKENI. The CDR3 spans 14 residues. The CDR3 loop reads CASSQGTNTGELFF. CDR3 DNA: TGTGCCAGCTCACAGGGAACGAACACCGGGGAGCTGTTTTTT.

In this sample, this clonotype turned up a few times. The chain joins TRBV6-1 to TRBJ2-7; maybe TRBD1 (6 bases). V shed 5 bases and J shed 3 bases, with 17 bases lying between them. Germline V gives CDR1 MNHNS, CDR2 SASEGT. The CDR3 runs to 15 residues. The CDR3 DNA reads as TGTGCCAGCAGTCGATTAACCACAGGGAGCTACGAGCAGTACTTC. It encodes CASSRLTTGSYEQYF.

This rearrangement joins TRBV12-3 or TRBV12-4 to TRBJ1-1; D remains unclear. This CDR3 is built from 12 residues. V was pared by 6 bases and J by 8 bases, with 13 bases between. The CDR3 sequence: CASRVHLTEAFF. The CDR3 nucleotides are TGTGCCAGCAGGGTACATCTAACCGAAGCTTTCTTT.

Many counts were recorded for this clonotype. The chain joins TRBV9 to TRBJ2-1, with D uncertain. Germline CDR1 is SGDLS and CDR2 is YYNGEE. This CDR3 has 15 amino acids. Deletions cut 4 bases from V and 5 bases from J, with 16 bases between. In DNA, the CDR3 is TGTGCCAGCAGCCCCCGTCCTAGGGCCGACAATGAGCAGTTCTTC. Its translation is CASSPRPRADNEQFF.

This clonotype showed up many times. The chain is built from TRBV29-1 and TRBJ2-4, with a possible D match to TRBD2 (6 bases). Germline CDR1 is SQVTM and CDR2 is ANQGSEA. V gave up 4 bases and J gave up 1 base, with 8 bases separating them. The CDR3 is 13 residues long. CDR3: CSVVEGAKNIQYF. CDR3 DNA: TGCAGCGTTGTGGAGGGGGCCAAAAACATTCAGTACTTC.

Ten or more counts support this clonotype. The V and J genes are TRBV11-2 and TRBJ2-5; D unclear. Germline CDR1 and CDR2: SGHAT and FQNNGV. Trimming shortened V by 2 bases and J by 5 bases, and 6 bases separated the two germline ends. CDR3 length: 12 residues. CDR3 in DNA: TGTGCCAGCAGCTTATCTCGGGAGACCCAGTACTTC. Translating it yields CASSLSRETQYF.

The gene calls are TRBV19 and TRBJ2-3; D is ambiguous. The V and J ends lost 0 bases and 1 base respectively, with 2 bases between them. In germline, CDR1 is LNHDA, CDR2 SQIVND (reference sequence). There are 13 residues in the CDR3. This CDR3 is CASSIDGTDTQYF. The CDR3 DNA follows: TGTGCCAGTAGTATAGATGGCACAGATACGCAGTATTTT. The entire variable domain, with the rest obtained from reference TRBV19 and TRBJ2-3, is as follows: DGGITQSPKYLFRKEGQNVTLSCEQNLNHDAMYWYRQDPGQGLRLIYYSQIVNDFQKGDIAEGYSVSREKKESFPLTVTSAQKNPTAFYLCASSIDGTDTQYFGPGTRLTVL.

This clonotype occurred many times. V is TRBV29-1 and J is TRBJ2-7; D is possibly TRBD1 (5 bases). Between the trimmed V and J ends, which lost 5 bases and 3 bases, there was a span of 11 bases. Germline V CDR1 and CDR2: SQVTM, ANQGSEA. The CDR3 loop spans 12 amino acids. CDR3 bases: TGCAGCGTTCGCTGGGGCCACTACGAGCAGTACTTC. Its translation is CSVRWGHYEQYF.

This clonotype was detected only a few times. J is TRBJ2-1 and V is TRBV7-9; TRBD2 matches 9 bases. CDR3 length: 18 residues. J lost 5 bases, V lost 1 base, and 12 bases had no gene match. The germline V gene encodes CDR1 SEHNR and CDR2 FQNEAQ (reference sequence). The CDR3 protein is CASSLVIGISGSHNEQFF. DNA of the CDR3: TGTGCCAGCAGCTTAGTTATCGGGATTAGCGGGAGCCACAATGAGCAGTTCTTC.

This rearrangement joins TRBV29-1 to TRBJ2-5, with unresolved D. This CDR3 is built from 13 residues. CDR1 and CDR2 (germline): SQVTM, ANQGSEA. Trimming removed 4 bases from V and 4 bases from J, with 13 bases in between. The DNA for the CDR3 is TGCAGCGTTGTGGACCTCCCCGGAGAGACCCAGTACTTC. This sequence encodes CSVVDLPGETQYF.

This clonotype was recorded many times. V usage is TRBV4-3 and J usage is TRBJ2-3; D not resolved. CDR1 is LGHNA and CDR2 is YSLEER in the germline V gene. CDR3 length equals 16 residues. Trimming removed 2 bases from V and 0 bases from J, with 12 bases in between. The CDR3 nucleotides are TGCGCCAGCAGCCAACAATTAGCCTCTAGCACAGATACGCAGTATTTT. Amino acids: CASSQQLASSTDTQYF.

This clonotype showed up just a few times. The chain is built from TRBV27 and TRBJ1-5; maybe TRBD1 (6 bases). Germline V gene data show CDR1 as MNHEY and CDR2 as SMNVEV (reference sequence). CDR3 length equals 14 residues. With 8 bases removed from V and 6 bases from J, the gap between germline ends came to 17 bases. The CDR3: CASGWRGGIQPQHF. The DNA for the CDR3 is TGTGCCAGCGGGTGGAGGGGGGGAATTCAGCCCCAGCATTTT.